A selection of T cell receptor beta chains follows, all from one sample in a study of T cells in Graves' hyperthyroidism and ophthalmopathy. TCRdb fed the multiplex PCR reads into MiXCR, producing one record per CDR3 protein. The data hold some 560,000 distinct CDR3 sequences, with 15% to 18% observed a single time. The sequenced sample was blood. These receptors originate from a woman aged 25-40 years with Graves' hyperthyroidism. The CDR3 runs from the conserved cysteine through the conserved F or W. A D gene is named only where the DNA matches it firmly. Not every row has a clone size; where given, it reads once, few, many or a size class.

TRBV12-3/TRBV12-4,many,NA,TRBJ2-7,TGTGCCAGCAGTTTTCTAGCTGGTTACGAGCAGTACTTC,CASSFLAGYEQYF
TRBV4-1,few,TRBD1,TRBJ1-4,TGCGCCAGCAGCCAAGACTCCGGGACAGGAGCTGTAAAACTGTTTTTT,CASSQDSGTGAVKLFF
TRBV29-1,many,NA,TRBJ1-1,TGCAGCGTTGTTCGGGACACTGAAGCTTTCTTT,CSVVRDTEAFF
TRBV11-1,few,NA,TRBJ2-6,TGTGCCAGCACGATAGACTCTGGGGCCAACGTCCTGACTTTC,CASTIDSGANVLTF
TRBV29-1,many,TRBD1,TRBJ2-7,TGCAGCGTTGGCAGGGGGCCCTACGAGCAGTACTTC,CSVGRGPYEQYF
TRBV5-4,NA,NA,TRBJ1-5,TGTGTCAGCAGCTTGTTCTTTGGGGAGGTGGGCAATCAGCCCCAGCATTTT,CVSSLFFGEVGNQPQHF
TRBV20-1,NA,TRBD2,TRBJ2-7,TGCAGTGCTAGAGATGGCGGGAGCTCCTACGAGCAGTACTTC,CSARDGGSSYEQYF
TRBV18,many,NA,TRBJ1-4,TGTGCCAGCTCACTACACCGGGCCGATAATGAAAAACTGTTTTTT,CASSLHRADNEKLFF
TRBV20-1,many,NA,TRBJ1-1,TGCAGTGCCCGAAAAAGTGGCTTACCCGGTGAAGCTTTCTTT,CSARKSGLPGEAFF
TRBV15,few,TRBD2,TRBJ2-1,TGTGCCACCAGCAGGGGACTAGCGTTTTTAAACAATGAGCAGTTCTTC,CATSRGLAFLNNEQFF
TRBV28,many,TRBD2,TRBJ2-1,TGTGCCAGCAGGCACCGGGACTACCCCACCGATGAGCAGTTCTTC,CASRHRDYPTDEQFF
TRBV5-1,many,TRBD2,TRBJ2-2,TGCGCCAGCAGCTTGGGTACTAGCGTCACCGGGGAGCTGTTTTTT,CASSLGTSVTGELFF
TRBV20-1,few,TRBD1,TRBJ2-1,TGCAGTGCTAGGCAGGGGGCGCTCAATGAGCAGTTCTTC,CSARQGALNEQFF
TRBV20-1,NA,NA,TRBJ2-2,TGCAGTGCTAGAGATCGGGACGGCAGCACCGGGGAGCTGCTTTTT,CSARDRDGSTGELLF
TRBV7-2,many,NA,TRBJ1-1,TGTGCCAGCAGCTTAGTCTTCACTGAAGCTTTCTTT,CASSLVFTEAFF
TRBV4-1,few,NA,TRBJ2-1,TGCGCCAGCAGCCAAGAAAGCTTGTACAATGAGCAGTTCTTC,CASSQESLYNEQFF
TRBV7-9,few,TRBD1,TRBJ2-7,TGTGCCAGCAGCTTTACAGGGGGCAACGAGCAGTACTTC,CASSFTGGNEQYF
TRBV20-1,many,NA,TRBJ2-7,TGCAGTGCGCCTAAGTTTGGTTTGACGGTCTACGAGCAGTACTTC,CSAPKFGLTVYEQYF
TRBV5-5,many,TRBD1,TRBJ2-3,TGTGCCAGCAGCTGGGACAGGGAGGGTAGGACAGATACGCAGTATTTT,CASSWDREGRTDTQYF
TRBV14,few,TRBD1,TRBJ1-6,TGTGCCAGCAGCCAAGGCAGGGGGGGGTCACCCCTCCACTTT,CASSQGRGGSPLHF
TRBV2,many,NA,TRBJ1-5,TGTGCCAGCAGTGTTAGAGGGTGGGAGCAGCCCCAGCATTTT,CASSVRGWEQPQHF
TRBV7-9,NA,TRBD2,TRBJ2-1,TGTGCCAGCAGCCCCCCCGCTAGCGGGACTGGGGGTGAGCAGTTCTTC,CASSPPASGTGGEQFF